This paragraph reports one TCR beta chain. Its antigen is currently unknown. This sample stems from a study of long-term antiretroviral therapy in people with HIV. A v3.0 immunoSEQ assay was performed at survey level. The repertoire was sequenced with immunoSEQ multiplex PCR; TCRdb's copy has only in-frame clones and lacks some. The sample lists over 30,000 clones, over 70% occurring once. Whole-study findings and limits: HIV repertoires spanned tighter CDR3 length ranges than controls did.

Deletions cut 4 bases from V and 6 bases from J, with 12 bases between. There are 13 residues in the CDR3. Germline V gene data show CDR1 as SGDLS and CDR2 as YYNGEE. The sequence was collected from a woman aged 45-65 years with HIV. Sequenced here: unsorted PBMCs, sampled 3.1 years after starting antiretroviral therapy. The V and J genes are TRBV9 and TRBJ2-3; D gene ambiguous. CDR3 nucleotide sequence: TGTGCCAGCAGCTTTTCCCCGGGCGATACGCAGTATTTT. This codes for CASSFSPGDTQYF.